This T cell receptor (beta chain) was identified in a study of CD8 T cells in Susac syndrome. Sequencing of TCR beta covered CD8+ and CD4+ T cells obtained from blood. With respect to this clonotype: Its antigen is currently unknown.

Germline assignment: CDR1 LGHNT and CDR2 FRNRAP. The CDR3 contains 17 residues. V gave up 2 bases and J gave up 7 bases; unmatched junction bases: 14. Random hexamers were used to reverse transcribe an amount of about 0.45 to 1 ug RNA. Via MiXCR, TCRdb re-called the immunoSEQ multiplex PCR reads, giving one row per CDR3 protein. Seen here are more than 200,000 distinct CDR3 sequences, roughly 92% observed once, and the top ten hold about 0.12%. Findings and limits, study-wide: The study admitted that it had a relatively small number of individuals in its TCR sequencing and HLA analysis.

This TCR came from a human donor with multiple sclerosis. The sequencing input was CD8+ T cells from PBMCs. The rearrangement joins TRBV12-5 to TRBJ2-1; 7 bases map to TRBD1. CDR3 in amino acids: CASGLLSGQVPGNEQFF. CDR3 nucleotide sequence: TGTGCTAGTGGTTTGTTATCTGGACAGGTACCGGGGAATGAGCAGTTCTTC.